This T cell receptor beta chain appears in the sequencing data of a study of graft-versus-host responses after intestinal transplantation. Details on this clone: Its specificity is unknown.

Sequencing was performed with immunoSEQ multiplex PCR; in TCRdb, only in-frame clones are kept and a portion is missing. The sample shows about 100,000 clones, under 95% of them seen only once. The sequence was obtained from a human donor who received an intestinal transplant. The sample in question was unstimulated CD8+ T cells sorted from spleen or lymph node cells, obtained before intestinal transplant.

CDR3 protein: CASSLVRLSSYNSPLHF. The CDR3 DNA reads TGTGCCAGCAGTTTAGTTAGGCTGAGCTCCTATAATTCACCCCTCCACTTT. The chain joins TRBV27 to TRBJ1-6; D unresolved. This CDR3 is 17 amino acids long. Germline V gene data show CDR1 as MNHEY and CDR2 as SMNVEV (reference sequence). V lost 2 bases, J lost 0 bases, and 11 bases lay in between.